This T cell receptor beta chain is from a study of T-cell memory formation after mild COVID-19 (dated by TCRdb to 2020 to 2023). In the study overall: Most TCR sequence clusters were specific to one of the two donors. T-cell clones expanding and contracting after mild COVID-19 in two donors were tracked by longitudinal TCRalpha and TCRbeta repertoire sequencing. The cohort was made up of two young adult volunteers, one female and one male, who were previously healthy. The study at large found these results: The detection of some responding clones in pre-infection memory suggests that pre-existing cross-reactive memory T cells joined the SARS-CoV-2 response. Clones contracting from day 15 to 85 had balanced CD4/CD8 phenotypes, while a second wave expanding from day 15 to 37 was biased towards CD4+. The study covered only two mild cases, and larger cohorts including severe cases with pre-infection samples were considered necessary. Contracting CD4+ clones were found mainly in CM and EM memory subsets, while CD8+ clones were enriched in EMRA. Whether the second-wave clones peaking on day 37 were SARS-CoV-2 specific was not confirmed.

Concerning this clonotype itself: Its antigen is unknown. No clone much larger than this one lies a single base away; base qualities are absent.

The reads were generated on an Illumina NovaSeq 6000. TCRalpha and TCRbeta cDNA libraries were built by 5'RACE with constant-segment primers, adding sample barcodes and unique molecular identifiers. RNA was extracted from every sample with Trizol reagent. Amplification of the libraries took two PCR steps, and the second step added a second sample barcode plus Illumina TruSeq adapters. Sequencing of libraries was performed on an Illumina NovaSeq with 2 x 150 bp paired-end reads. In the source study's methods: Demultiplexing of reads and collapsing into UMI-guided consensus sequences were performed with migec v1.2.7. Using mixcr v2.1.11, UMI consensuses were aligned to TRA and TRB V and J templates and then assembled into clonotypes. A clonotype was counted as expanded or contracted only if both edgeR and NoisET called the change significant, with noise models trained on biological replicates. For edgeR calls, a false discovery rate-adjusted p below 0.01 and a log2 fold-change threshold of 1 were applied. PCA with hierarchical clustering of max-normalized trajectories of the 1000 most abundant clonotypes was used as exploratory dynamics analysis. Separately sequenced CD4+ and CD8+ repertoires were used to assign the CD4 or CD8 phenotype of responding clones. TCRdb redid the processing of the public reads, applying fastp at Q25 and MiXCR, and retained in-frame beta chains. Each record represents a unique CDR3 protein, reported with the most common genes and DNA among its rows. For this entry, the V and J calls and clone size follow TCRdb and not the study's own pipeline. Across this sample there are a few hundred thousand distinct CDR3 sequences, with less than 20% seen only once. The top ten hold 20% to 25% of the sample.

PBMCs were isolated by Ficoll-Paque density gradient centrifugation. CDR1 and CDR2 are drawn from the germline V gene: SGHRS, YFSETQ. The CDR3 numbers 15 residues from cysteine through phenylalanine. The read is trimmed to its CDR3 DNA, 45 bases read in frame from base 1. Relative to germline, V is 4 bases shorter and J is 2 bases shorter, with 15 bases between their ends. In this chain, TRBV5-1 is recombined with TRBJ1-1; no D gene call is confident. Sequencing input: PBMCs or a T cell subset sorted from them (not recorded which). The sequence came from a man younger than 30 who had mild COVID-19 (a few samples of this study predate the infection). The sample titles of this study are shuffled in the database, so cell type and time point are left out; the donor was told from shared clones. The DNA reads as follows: TGCGCCAGCAGCCCTCTACAGCCTCCCAACACTGAAGCTTTCTTT. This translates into CASSPLQPPNTEAFF.